The 3 T cell receptor beta chains given below trace back to one sample, sequenced in a study of blood T cell repertoires in COVID-19 (dated by TCRdb to between 2020 and 2021). The method was the immunoSEQ multiplex PCR assay. Drawn from immuneACCESS, this table holds only the in-frame rearrangements with V and J called that TCRdb kept. Clones are partly lost; checked studies trace under half to an unresolved V gene and leave the rest unexplained. Counted in this sample were about 70,000 clones; about 73% of them appeared once. Under 40% of the sample belongs to the ten largest clones. Sequencing was carried out using peripheral blood. The source of these receptors is a woman in her 70s with acute or convalescent COVID-19.

V and J are TRBV6-2 or TRBV6-3 and TRBJ1-5; D call uncertain. Per germline, CDR1 MNHEY and CDR2 SVGEGT. The CDR3 length is 15 residues. Trimming left V 0 bases short and J 6 bases short, with 12 bases between. The CDR3 DNA is TGTGCCAGCAGTTACTCCCGTTTAGCGTCTCAGCCCCAGCATTTT. Translating gives CASSYSRLASQPQHF.

The chain is built from TRBV7-9 and TRBJ1-5; D is ambiguous. CDR1 and CDR2 (germline): SEHNR, FQNEAQ (reference sequence). CDR3 length equals 13 residues. Deletions cut 10 bases from V and 6 bases from J, with 16 bases between. The CDR3 DNA follows: TGTGCCACGGCGGGCAATTGGCCTCAGCCCCAGCATTTT. Encoded protein: CATAGNWPQPQHF.

This clone turned up a few times. J is TRBJ1-3 and V is TRBV7-2, with a tentative D call TRBD1 (6 bases). Per the germline V gene, CDR1 is SGHTA and CDR2 is FQGNSA. Trimming removed 5 bases at V and 0 bases at J, with 11 bases between. There are 15 residues in the CDR3. CDR3 in amino acids: CASSQTGTSGNTIYF. The CDR3 DNA reads TGTGCCAGCAGCCAAACAGGGACCTCTGGAAACACCATATATTTT.